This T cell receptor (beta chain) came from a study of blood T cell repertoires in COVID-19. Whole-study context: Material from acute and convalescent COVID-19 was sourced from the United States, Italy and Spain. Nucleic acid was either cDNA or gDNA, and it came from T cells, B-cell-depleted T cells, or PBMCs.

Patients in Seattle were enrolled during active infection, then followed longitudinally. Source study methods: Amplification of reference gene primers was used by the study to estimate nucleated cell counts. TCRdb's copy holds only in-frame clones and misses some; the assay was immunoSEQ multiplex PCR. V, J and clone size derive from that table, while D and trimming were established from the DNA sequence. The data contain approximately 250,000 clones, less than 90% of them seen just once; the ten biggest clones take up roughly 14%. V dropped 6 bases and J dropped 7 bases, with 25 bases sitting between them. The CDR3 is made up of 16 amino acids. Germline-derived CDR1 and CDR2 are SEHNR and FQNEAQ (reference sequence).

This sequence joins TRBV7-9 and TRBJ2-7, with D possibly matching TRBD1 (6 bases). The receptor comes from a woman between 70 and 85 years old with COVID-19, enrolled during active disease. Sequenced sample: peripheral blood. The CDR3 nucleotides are TGTGCCAGCAGTCCAACCATTCACCGGGACACCCAAGAGCAGTACTTC. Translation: CASSPTIHRDTQEQYF.